This T cell receptor (beta chain) came from a study of blood T cells in healthy people across ages. Study observations and caveats: Getting older went along with TCR beta diversity per million T cells dropping roughly linearly.

RNA extraction gave at least 5 micrograms of total RNA per sample. Comments on this clonotype: Its antigen is unidentified.

Trimming took 4 bases from V and 4 from J; bases not matched to a gene: 5. The V gene's germline CDR1 is MDHEN and CDR2 SYDVKM. The CDR3 spans 14 residues. With a J-beta primer mix and a sample-barcoded 5' primer, a second PCR ran about 7 to 12 cycles. TCRdb re-analysed the 5' RACE reads in MiXCR, keeping a single row per CDR3 protein. The sample includes 700,000 or so distinct CDR3 sequences, around 38% of them seen just once. The TCR comes from a man of 80 years or more in good health. The V call is TRBV28, the J call TRBJ1-2, with 8 bases matching TRBD1. The sequenced material came from blood. In DNA, the CDR3 is TGTGCCAGCAGTTATAACAGGGGGGGCTATGGCTACACCTTC. Translating gives CASSYNRGGYGYTF.